The subject of this entry is one T cell receptor beta chain. Its antigen is undetermined. This sample is drawn from a study of T cell repertoires in cytomegalovirus infection. Study-level information: It was the public TCR beta signatures that indicated both CMV infection and matching HLA type. Study conclusions and caveats: It was HLA-C-restricted CMV-specific TCR beta clonotypes that dominated the response ex vivo.

Via MiXCR, TCRdb re-called the reads, giving one row per CDR3 protein. Of about 360,000 distinct CDR3 sequences listed, around 18% are singletons. CDR3 length: 13 residues. Germline CDR1 MNHEY, CDR2 SMNVEV (reference sequence). V lost 4 bases to trimming and J lost 4 bases, with 8 bases between them. The sample was PBMCs. This sequence originates from a human donor in good health (CMV status not recorded). Some clones in this sample may be carry-over from other donors' samples. This chain connects TRBV27 to TRBJ1-5, with a possible D match to TRBD1 (5 bases). CDR3 sequence (DNA): TGTGCCAGCAGTTGGTCAGGGAATCAGCCCCAGCATTTT. Residues: CASSWSGNQPQHF.